The clone carrying this T cell receptor (beta chain) showed up just a few times. Its antigen is unidentified. With a J-beta primer mix and a sample-barcoded 5' primer, a second PCR ran roughly 7 to 11 cycles. Samples each returned at least 3 million CDR3-containing paired-end reads. TCRdb processed the 5' RACE reads anew with MiXCR; each CDR3 protein has one entry. The sample has around 1.7 million distinct CDR3 sequences, about 28% seen once. The data belong to a study of blood T cells in healthy people across ages. Study-level findings and limits: In long-lived donors, naive CD4+ cell counts and diversity exceeded those of aged donors.

V was trimmed by 7 bases and J by 4 bases, leaving 11 bases between them. Germline CDR1 reads SEHNR; CDR2 reads FQNEAQ (reference sequence). This CDR3 spans 12 amino acids. Sequences were obtained from blood. The V gene is TRBV7-9, the J gene TRBJ2-7, with D possibly TRBD2 on 6 matching bases. The TCR sequence derives from a woman aged 25 to 45 in good health. The CDR3 protein is CASNNGGYEQYF. The DNA of the CDR3 is TGTGCCAGCAATAACGGGGGTTACGAGCAGTACTTC. The full variable domain, in which reference TRBV7-9 and TRBJ2-7 provide the parts outside the CDR3, is DTGVSQNPRHKITKRGQNVTFRCDPISEHNRLYWYRQTLGQGPEFLTYFQNEAQLEKSRLLSDRFSAERPKGSFSTLEIQRTEQGDSAMYLCASNNGGYEQYFGPGTRLTVT.